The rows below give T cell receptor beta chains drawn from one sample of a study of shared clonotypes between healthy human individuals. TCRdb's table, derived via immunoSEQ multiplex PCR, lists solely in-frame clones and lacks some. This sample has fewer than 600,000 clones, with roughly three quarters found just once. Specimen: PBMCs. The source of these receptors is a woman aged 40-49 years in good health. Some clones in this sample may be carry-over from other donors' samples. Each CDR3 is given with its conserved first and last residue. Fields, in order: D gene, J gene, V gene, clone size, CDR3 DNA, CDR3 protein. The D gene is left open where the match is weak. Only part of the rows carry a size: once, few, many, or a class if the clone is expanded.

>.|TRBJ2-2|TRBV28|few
TGTGCCAGCAGTTTGGGGGGGAACACCGGGGAGCTGTTTTTT
CASSLGGNTGELFF
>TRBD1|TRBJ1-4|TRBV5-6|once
TGTGCCAGCACCCGGTGGGGACAGGGTGGAACTAATGAAAAACTGTTTTTT
CASTRWGQGGTNEKLFF
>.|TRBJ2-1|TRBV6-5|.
TGTGCCAGCAGTTACTCGAGGTTTAGCTACAATGAGCAGTTCTTC
CASSYSRFSYNEQFF
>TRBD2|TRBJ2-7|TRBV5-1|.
TGCGCCAGCAGCTTGGTAGTAGCGGGAGCCTACGAGCAGTACTTC
CASSLVVAGAYEQYF
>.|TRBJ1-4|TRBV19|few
TGTGCCAGTATTGGGACTGCCACGCCTAATGAAAAACTGTTTTTT
CASIGTATPNEKLFF
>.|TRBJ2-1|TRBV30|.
TGTGCCTGGACCGGGCGGGACAGAGTATTCAATGAGCAGTTCTTC
CAWTGRDRVFNEQFF
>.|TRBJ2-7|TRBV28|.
TGTGCCAGCAGTCAGACTAGGTACGAGCAGTACTTC
CASSQTRYEQYF
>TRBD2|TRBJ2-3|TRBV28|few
TGTGCCAGCAGGGCGAGCGGAGCGGGGGTCTGGGATACGCAGTATTTT
CASRASGAGVWDTQYF
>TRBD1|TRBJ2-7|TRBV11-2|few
TGTGCCAGCAGCATCGGACAGGCCCAGGGCTTC
CASSIGQAQGF
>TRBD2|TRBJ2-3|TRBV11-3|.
TGTGCCAGCTCCTCCGGGGGGTCCTGGGCTACGCAGTATTTT
CASSSGGSWATQYF
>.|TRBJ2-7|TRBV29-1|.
TGCAGCGTTAGGGACACTTCCTACGAGCAGTACTTC
CSVRDTSYEQYF
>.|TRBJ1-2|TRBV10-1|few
TGCGCCAGCAGTGAAGGGGAAAACTATGGCTACACCTTC
CASSEGENYGYTF
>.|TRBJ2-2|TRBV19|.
TGTGCCAGTAGTATAAGGATCCGAGGCTCTACGAACACCGGGGAGCTGTTTTTT
CASSIRIRGSTNTGELFF
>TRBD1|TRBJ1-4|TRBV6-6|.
TGTGCCAGCGGACTCAGGGGGTCTAATGAAAAACTGTTTTTT
CASGLRGSNEKLFF
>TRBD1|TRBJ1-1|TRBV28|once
TGTGCCAGTGGGACAGGGAACACTGAAGCTTTCTTT
CASGTGNTEAFF
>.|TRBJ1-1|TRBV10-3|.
TGTGCCATCAGTGACATCCGGAACACTGAAGCTTTCTTT
CAISDIRNTEAFF
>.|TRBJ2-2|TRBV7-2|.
TGTGCCAGCAGCCGGCTGGGGGCGAACACCGGGGAGCTGTTTTTT
CASSRLGANTGELFF
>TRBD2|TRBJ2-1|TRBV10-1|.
TGCGCCAGCAGTTTCCCCTCGGGTGGAGCGGGAGGGCACCCCTACAATGAGCAGTTCTTC
CASSFPSGGAGGHPYNEQFF
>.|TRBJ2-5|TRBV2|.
TGTGCCAGCAGTGAAGGGCGGGAGACCCAGTACTTC
CASSEGRETQYF
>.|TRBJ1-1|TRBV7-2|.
TGTGCCAGCAGGGTTTCACCGAACACTGAAGCTTTCTTT
CASRVSPNTEAFF
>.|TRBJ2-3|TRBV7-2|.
TGTGCCAGCAGCTTAGCCCTCCGCACAGATACGCAGTATTTT
CASSLALRTDTQYF
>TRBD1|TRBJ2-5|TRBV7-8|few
TGTGCCAGCAGCTTGGACCGGGACAGGGGGCGCGCAGAGACCCAGTACTTC
CASSLDRDRGRAETQYF
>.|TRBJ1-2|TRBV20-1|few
TGCAGTGCTAGAGAGTACTATGGCTACACCTTC
CSAREYYGYTF
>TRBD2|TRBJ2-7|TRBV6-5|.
TGTGCCAGCAGTTACTCGAGGGCTAGCGGAGCCTACGAGCAGTACTTC
CASSYSRASGAYEQYF
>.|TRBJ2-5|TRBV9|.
TGTGCCAGCAGCGTATCCGAGACCTCTCAAGAGACCCAGTACTTC
CASSVSETSQETQYF
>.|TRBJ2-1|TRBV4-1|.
TGCGCCAGCAGCCAACCCTGGACTGCCCGCAATGAGCAGTTCTTC
CASSQPWTARNEQFF
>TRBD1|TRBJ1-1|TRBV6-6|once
TGTGCCAGCAGGGGACAGGGGGAAAACACTGAAGCTTTCTTT
CASRGQGENTEAFF
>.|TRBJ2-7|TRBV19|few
TGTGCCAGTAGTATCGGCAGGGGACGGTCGAGAGAGCAGTACTTC
CASSIGRGRSREQYF
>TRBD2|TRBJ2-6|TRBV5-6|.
TGTGCCAGCAGCATACGGGGGGATCCGAGCTCTGGGGCCAACGTCCTGACTTTC
CASSIRGDPSSGANVLTF
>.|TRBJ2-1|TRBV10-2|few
TGCGCCAGCGCAGCTAGCGTCGCCTACAATGAGCAGTTCTTC
CASAASVAYNEQFF
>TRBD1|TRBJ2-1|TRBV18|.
TGTGCCAGCTCACAGATGGGACAGATTTCCTACAATGAGCAGTTCTTC
CASSQMGQISYNEQFF
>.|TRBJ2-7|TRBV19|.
TGTGCCAGTAGTATTTCTCAGGGGACCTACGAGCAGTACTTC
CASSISQGTYEQYF
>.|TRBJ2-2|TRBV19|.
TGTGCCAGTAGACTCCCCGTGGGTCTACCTGGGAGCACCGGGGAGCTGTTTTTT
CASRLPVGLPGSTGELFF
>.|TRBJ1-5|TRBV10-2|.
TGCGCCAGCCGGTGGGGGTCCGCGTGGGATCAGCCCCAGCATTTT
CASRWGSAWDQPQHF
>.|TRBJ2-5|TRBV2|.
TGTGCCAGCACCACGCCGAGGGGACAAGAGACCCAGTACTTC
CASTTPRGQETQYF
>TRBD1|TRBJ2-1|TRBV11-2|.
TGTGCCAGCAGCATTAGTTTACAGGGGGCGAGGGATGAGCAGTTCTTC
CASSISLQGARDEQFF
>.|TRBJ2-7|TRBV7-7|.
TGTGCTAGCAGTCCAGAGGGGGGTTCCTACGAGCAGTACTTC
CASSPEGGSYEQYF
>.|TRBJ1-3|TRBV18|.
TGTGCCAGCTCACCAAGCGCCCCGAGCTCTGGAAACACCATATATTTT
CASSPSAPSSGNTIYF
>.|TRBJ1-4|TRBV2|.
TGTGCCAGCTTACGGCAGCTTAATGAAAAACTGTTTTTT
CASLRQLNEKLFF
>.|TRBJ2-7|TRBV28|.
TGTGCCAGCAGCGGAGCCAGGGGCTCTCCCTACGAGCAGTACTTC
CASSGARGSPYEQYF